The clone carrying this TCR beta chain was seen repeatedly, ten times or more. Its antigen is not identified. This sample was included in a study of Graves' ophthalmopathy and Graves' hyperthyroidism. Regarding the study as a whole: Blood samples also showed most expanded thyroid clonotypes exceeding 0.001 frequency. At around 65% sensitivity and approximately 78% specificity, the model predicted progression of the ophthalmopathy.

The germline V gene has CDR1 SNHLY and CDR2 FYNNEI. The CDR3 length is 14 residues. V was clipped by 3 bases and J by 0 bases, with 7 bases between them. As the template, RNA transcripts were used to amplify TCR beta CDR3 regions. Scientists carried out first-round RT-PCR using HTBI primers and then a second-round multiplex PCR. TCRdb itself ran the multiplex PCR reads through MiXCR, one entry per CDR3 protein. The sample comprises over a million distinct CDR3 sequences, roughly 35% of which are singletons, and 11% rests with the top ten. Sequenced material: peripheral blood or thyroid tissue (not recorded which). The V gene is TRBV2, the J gene TRBJ2-3; D possibly corresponds to TRBD2 (6 bases). The receptor's source is an adult man with Graves' hyperthyroidism. In nucleotides, the CDR3 is TGTGCCAGCAGTGAGCGGGGTAGCACAGATACGCAGTATTTT. It specifies CASSERGSTDTQYF.